This entry describes one T cell receptor (beta chain). This record comes from a study of blood T cell repertoires in COVID-19. On the study more broadly: COVID-19 samples, acute and convalescent, were from the United States, Italy and Spain.

TCRdb keeps only in-frame clones here, not all; method: immunoSEQ multiplex PCR. Of approximately 120,000 clones in the sample, over 75% were seen once. This CDR3 is 8 amino acids long. Trimming removed 5 bases from V and 10 bases from J, with 6 bases in between. Germline CDR1 and CDR2: DFQATT and SNEGSKA (reference sequence). J is TRBJ2-7 and V is TRBV20-1; D uncertain. What was sequenced was peripheral blood. This TCR was sampled from a woman older than 75 with acute or convalescent COVID-19. The CDR3 loop reads CSARGQYF. CDR3 sequence (DNA): TGCAGTGCTCGCGGACAGTACTTC.